A selection of T cell receptor beta chains follows, all from one sample in a study of Graves' ophthalmopathy and Graves' hyperthyroidism. TCRdb reprocessed the multiplex PCR reads via MiXCR and lists one record per CDR3 protein. Of approximately 380,000 distinct CDR3 sequences listed, around 21% are singletons. Sequencing used peripheral blood. The origin of the receptors is a woman aged 18-29 years with stable Graves' hyperthyroidism. The CDR3 runs from the conserved cysteine through the conserved F or W. Fields, in order: clone size, D gene, V gene, J gene, CDR3 DNA, CDR3 protein. The D gene is left open where the match is weak. Only part of the rows carry a size: once, few, many, or a class if the clone is expanded.

size: NA; D: NA; V: TRBV12-5; J: TRBJ2-5; DNA: TGTGCTAGTGGTTTTGGAAGTACCGGAGGAGAGACCCAGTACTTC; CDR3: CASGFGSTGGETQYF
size: many; D: NA; V: TRBV28; J: TRBJ2-5; DNA: TGTGCCAGCAGCCTAATACTGGGACATCCGCTGGGCCAAGAGACCCAGTACTTC; CDR3: CASSLILGHPLGQETQYF
size: NA; D: NA; V: TRBV19; J: TRBJ2-7; DNA: TGTGCCAGTAGTAATCACGTCATGCCTCGCGGCGAGCAGTACTTC; CDR3: CASSNHVMPRGEQYF
size: NA; D: NA; V: TRBV6-9; J: TRBJ2-5; DNA: TGTGCCAGCAGTTATCCCGGCGGGGAGACCCAGTACTTC; CDR3: CASSYPGGETQYF
size: many; D: TRBD1; V: TRBV5-1; J: TRBJ1-2; DNA: TGCGCCAGCAGCTTGGTTGCGACAGGGGTTTTTGGCTACACCTTC; CDR3: CASSLVATGVFGYTF
size: once; D: NA; V: TRBV28; J: TRBJ2-7; DNA: TGTGCCGCGATGGGGCTAGTAACCTACGAGCAGTACTTC; CDR3: CAAMGLVTYEQYF
size: NA; D: NA; V: TRBV2; J: TRBJ2-7; DNA: TGTGCCAGCAGAAGCCCCGGGACAAGAACCTACGAGCAGTACTTC; CDR3: CASRSPGTRTYEQYF
size: NA; D: TRBD2; V: TRBV6-5; J: TRBJ2-7; DNA: TGTGCCAGCAGTTACTTCGCCCGGGGGGGTAACTACGAGCAGTACTTC; CDR3: CASSYFARGGNYEQYF
size: NA; D: NA; V: TRBV30; J: TRBJ1-2; DNA: TGTGCCTCCCATCGCAAAGAAAACTATGGCTACACCTTC; CDR3: CASHRKENYGYTF
size: many; D: TRBD1; V: TRBV20-1; J: TRBJ2-5; DNA: TGCAGTGCTAGAGATCATGGGGACAGGGTTTTGGAGACCCAGTACTTC; CDR3: CSARDHGDRVLETQYF
size: many; D: NA; V: TRBV2; J: TRBJ1-1; DNA: TGTGCCAGCAGCAAAACCAGTGGAAACACTGAAGCTTTCTTT; CDR3: CASSKTSGNTEAFF
size: many; D: NA; V: TRBV7-9; J: TRBJ2-2; DNA: TGTGCCAGCAGCTTACTAGGAACGAACACCGGGGAGCTGTTTTTT; CDR3: CASSLLGTNTGELFF
size: NA; D: NA; V: TRBV28; J: TRBJ2-5; DNA: TGTGCCAGCAGTTCCGCGGGGATGCGGGAGACCCAGTACTTC; CDR3: CASSSAGMRETQYF
size: many; D: TRBD2; V: TRBV7-2; J: TRBJ2-7; DNA: TGTGCCAGCAGCTTAGTCACGCCGACTAGCGCGAAGCGGAGCTCCTACGAGCAGTACTTC; CDR3: CASSLVTPTSAKRSSYEQYF
size: many; D: NA; V: TRBV7-2; J: TRBJ2-5; DNA: TGTGCCAGCAGTCTGGGGAGTATGGAGACCCAGTACTTC; CDR3: CASSLGSMETQYF
size: many; D: TRBD1; V: TRBV20-1; J: TRBJ1-2; DNA: TGCAGTGCTAGTCACACAGGGGCAGGGGGCTACACCTTC; CDR3: CSASHTGAGGYTF
size: many; D: NA; V: TRBV24-1; J: TRBJ1-5; DNA: TGTGCCACCAGTGACCTTCGTCAGAACTATAGCAATCAGCCCCAGCATTTT; CDR3: CATSDLRQNYSNQPQHF
size: many; D: NA; V: TRBV20-1; J: TRBJ2-7; DNA: TGCAGTGCTAGCGGGCAGGACTACGAGCAGTACTTC; CDR3: CSASGQDYEQYF
size: few; D: NA; V: TRBV3-1; J: TRBJ2-7; DNA: TGTGCCAGCAGCCCGGGACCCCGACGCTACGAGCAGTACTTC; CDR3: CASSPGPRRYEQYF
size: many; D: NA; V: TRBV2; J: TRBJ2-2; DNA: TGTGCCAGCAGTGAAGGGGGCGACGGGGAGCTGTTTTTT; CDR3: CASSEGGDGELFF
size: many; D: NA; V: TRBV27; J: TRBJ1-2; DNA: TGTGCCAGCAGCGTGGCGGGACGAAACTATGGCTACACCTTC; CDR3: CASSVAGRNYGYTF
size: few; D: TRBD1; V: TRBV28; J: TRBJ1-6; DNA: TGTGCCAGCAGTGCCCCGACAGGGGAGTCCCTCCACTTT; CDR3: CASSAPTGESLHF
size: many; D: NA; V: TRBV30; J: TRBJ2-7; DNA: TGTGCCTGGAGTGTGGTAGAACCCTACGAGCAGTACTTC; CDR3: CAWSVVEPYEQYF
size: many; D: TRBD2; V: TRBV9; J: TRBJ2-5; DNA: TGTGCCAGCAGCGATAGTAGGACTAGCGGGAGCAGGGAGACCCAGTACTTC; CDR3: CASSDSRTSGSRETQYF
size: few; D: NA; V: TRBV4-1; J: TRBJ2-2; DNA: TGCGCCAGCAGCCAAGATCATACAGGACGAACCGGGGAGCTGTTTTTT; CDR3: CASSQDHTGRTGELFF
size: many; D: NA; V: TRBV7-8; J: TRBJ1-3; DNA: TGTGCCAGCAGCTTGGCAGAGACTTACTCTGGAAACACCATATATTTT; CDR3: CASSLAETYSGNTIYF
size: NA; D: TRBD1; V: TRBV28; J: TRBJ1-5; DNA: TGTGCCAGCAGTAGACCACGGACAGGCGGGGATCAGCCCCAGCATTTT; CDR3: CASSRPRTGGDQPQHF
size: many; D: NA; V: TRBV5-1; J: TRBJ1-2; DNA: TGCGCCAGCAGCTTTGGGACTTCAGATACACCTAACTATGGCTACACCTTC; CDR3: CASSFGTSDTPNYGYTF
size: few; D: TRBD1; V: TRBV18; J: TRBJ1-1; DNA: TGTGCCAGCTCGCCTGAGACAGGGGTTTTCACTGAAGCTTTCTTT; CDR3: CASSPETGVFTEAFF
size: many; D: TRBD2; V: TRBV12-3/TRBV12-4; J: TRBJ2-7; DNA: TGTGCCAGCAGTACTAGCGGGATAGCCGAGCAGTACTTC; CDR3: CASSTSGIAEQYF
size: NA; D: TRBD2; V: TRBV13; J: TRBJ2-7; DNA: TGTGTCAGCAGCCGGGACGGGGGGAGCGAGCAGTACTTC; CDR3: CVSSRDGGSEQYF
size: NA; D: NA; V: TRBV27; J: TRBJ1-5; DNA: TGTGCCAGCAGTTTAGGGTCCGGGACAAATTTCAATCAGCCCCAGCATTTT; CDR3: CASSLGSGTNFNQPQHF